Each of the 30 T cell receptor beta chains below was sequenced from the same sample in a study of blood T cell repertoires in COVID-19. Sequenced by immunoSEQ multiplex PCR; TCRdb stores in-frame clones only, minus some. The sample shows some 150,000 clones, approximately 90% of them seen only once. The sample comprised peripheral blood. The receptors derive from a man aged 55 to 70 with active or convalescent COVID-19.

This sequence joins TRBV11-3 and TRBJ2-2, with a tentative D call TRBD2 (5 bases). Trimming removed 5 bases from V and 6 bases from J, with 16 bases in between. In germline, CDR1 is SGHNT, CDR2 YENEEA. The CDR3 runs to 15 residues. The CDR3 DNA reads TGTGCCAGCAGCCGGGCGCTAGCTGTACCCGGGGAGCTGTTTTTT. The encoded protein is CASSRALAVPGELFF.

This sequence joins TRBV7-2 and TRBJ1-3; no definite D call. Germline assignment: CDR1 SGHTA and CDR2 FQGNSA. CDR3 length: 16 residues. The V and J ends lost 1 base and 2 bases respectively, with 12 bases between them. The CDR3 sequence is CASSLDGLGAGNTIYF. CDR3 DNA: TGTGCCAGCAGCTTAGACGGTCTAGGAGCTGGAAACACCATATATTTT. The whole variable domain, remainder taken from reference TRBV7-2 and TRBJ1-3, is GAGVSQSPSNKVTEKGKDVELRCDPISGHTALYWYRQSLGQGLEFLIYFQGNSAPDKSGLPSDRFSAERTGGSVSTLTIQRTQQEDSAVYLCASSLDGLGAGNTIYFGEGSWLTVV.

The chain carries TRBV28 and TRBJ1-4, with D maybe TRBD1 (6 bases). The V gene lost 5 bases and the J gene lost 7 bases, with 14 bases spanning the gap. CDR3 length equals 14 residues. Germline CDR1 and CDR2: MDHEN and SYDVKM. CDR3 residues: CASSKDRGFEKLFF. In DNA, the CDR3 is TGTGCCAGCAGTAAGGACAGAGGGTTTGAAAAACTGTTTTTT.

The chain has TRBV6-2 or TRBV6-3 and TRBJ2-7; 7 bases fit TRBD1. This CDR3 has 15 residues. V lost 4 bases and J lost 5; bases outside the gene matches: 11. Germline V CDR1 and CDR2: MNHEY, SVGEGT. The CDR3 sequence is CASSSPGRGINEQYF. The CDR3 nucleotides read TGTGCCAGCAGTTCTCCCGGCAGGGGGATCAACGAGCAGTACTTC.

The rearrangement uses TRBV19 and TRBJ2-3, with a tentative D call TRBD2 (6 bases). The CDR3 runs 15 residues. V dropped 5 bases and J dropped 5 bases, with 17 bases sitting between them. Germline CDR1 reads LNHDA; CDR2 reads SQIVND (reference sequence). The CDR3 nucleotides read TGTGCCAGTAGTGAGGGTTGGGGGGTGCTAGATACGCAGTATTTT. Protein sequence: CASSEGWGVLDTQYF.

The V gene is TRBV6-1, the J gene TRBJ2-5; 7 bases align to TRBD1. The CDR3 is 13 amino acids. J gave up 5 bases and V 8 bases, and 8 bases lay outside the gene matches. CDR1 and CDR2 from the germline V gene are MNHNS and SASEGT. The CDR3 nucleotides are TGTGCCAGCCGGGACAGCGCTGTGGAGACCCAGTACTTC. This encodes CASRDSAVETQYF.

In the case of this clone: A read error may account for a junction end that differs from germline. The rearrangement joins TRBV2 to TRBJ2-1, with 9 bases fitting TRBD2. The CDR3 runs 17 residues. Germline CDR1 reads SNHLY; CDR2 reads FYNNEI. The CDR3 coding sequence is TGTGCCAGCAGTGAAGCCGGTAGGCTAGCGGGGCCCTTCCTGGTAATCTTC. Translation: CASSEAGRLAGPFLVIF.

The CDR3 coding sequence is TGTGCCAGCAGCCGGACAGGGCCTAATGAAAAACTGTTTTTT. Translating gives CASSRTGPNEKLFF. This chain uses TRBV7-2 with TRBJ1-4; 8 positions match TRBD1. V shed 5 bases and J 3 bases; nucleotides not matched to a gene: 2. The CDR3 totals 14 residues. The germline V gene has CDR1 SGHTA and CDR2 FQGNSA.

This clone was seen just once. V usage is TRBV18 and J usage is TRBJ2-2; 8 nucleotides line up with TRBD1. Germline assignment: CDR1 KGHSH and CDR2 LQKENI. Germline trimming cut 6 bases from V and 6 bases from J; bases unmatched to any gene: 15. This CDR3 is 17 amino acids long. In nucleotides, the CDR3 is TGTGCCAGCTCGCTCTCCGGGACAGGAAAGCCGCCCGGGGAGCTGTTTTTT. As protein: CASSLSGTGKPPGELFF.

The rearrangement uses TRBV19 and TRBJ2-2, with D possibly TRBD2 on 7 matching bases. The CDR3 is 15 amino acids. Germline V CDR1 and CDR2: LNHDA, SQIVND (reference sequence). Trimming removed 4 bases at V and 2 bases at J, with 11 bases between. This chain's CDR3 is CASSSGGHNTGELFF. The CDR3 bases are TGTGCCAGTAGTAGCGGGGGACATAACACCGGGGAGCTGTTTTTT.

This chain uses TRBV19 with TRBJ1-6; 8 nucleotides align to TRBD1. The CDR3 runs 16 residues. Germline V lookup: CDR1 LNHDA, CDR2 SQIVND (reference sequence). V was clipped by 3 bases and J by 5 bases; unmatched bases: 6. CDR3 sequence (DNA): TGTGCCAGTAGTATCTTCGAGGACAGGGATAATTCACCCCTCCACTTT. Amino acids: CASSIFEDRDNSPLHF.

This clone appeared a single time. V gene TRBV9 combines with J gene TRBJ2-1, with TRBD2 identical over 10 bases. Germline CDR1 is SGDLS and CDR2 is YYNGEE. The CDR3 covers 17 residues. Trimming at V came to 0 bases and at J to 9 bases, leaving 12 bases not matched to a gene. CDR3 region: CASSVGIAGGEASEQFF. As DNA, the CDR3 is TGTGCCAGCAGCGTAGGAATAGCGGGGGGCGAAGCGAGTGAGCAGTTCTTC. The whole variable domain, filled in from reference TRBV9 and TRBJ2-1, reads DSGVTQTPKHLITATGQRVTLRCSPRSGDLSVYWYQQSLDQGLQFLIQYYNGEERAKGNILERFSAQQFPDLHSELNLSSLELGDSALYFCASSVGIAGGEASEQFFGPGTRLTVL.

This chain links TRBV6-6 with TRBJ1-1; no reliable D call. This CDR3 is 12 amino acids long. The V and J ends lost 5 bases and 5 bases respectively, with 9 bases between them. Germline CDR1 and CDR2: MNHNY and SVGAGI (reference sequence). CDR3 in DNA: TGTGCCAGCAGTCGACGGGTAACTGAAGCTTTCTTT. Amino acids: CASSRRVTEAFF.

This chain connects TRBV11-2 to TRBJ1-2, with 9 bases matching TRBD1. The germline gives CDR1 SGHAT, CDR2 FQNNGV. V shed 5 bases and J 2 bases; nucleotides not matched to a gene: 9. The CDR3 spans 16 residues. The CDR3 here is CASSPNRDRANYGYTF. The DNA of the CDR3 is TGTGCCAGCAGCCCAAACCGGGACAGGGCGAACTATGGCTACACCTTC.

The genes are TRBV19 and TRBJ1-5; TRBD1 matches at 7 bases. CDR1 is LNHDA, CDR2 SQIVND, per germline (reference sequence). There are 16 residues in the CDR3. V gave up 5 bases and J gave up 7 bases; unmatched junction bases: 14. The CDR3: CASSRSSTGRNQPQHF. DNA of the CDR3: TGTGCCAGTAGTCGCTCTTCGACAGGGAGAAACCAGCCCCAGCATTTT. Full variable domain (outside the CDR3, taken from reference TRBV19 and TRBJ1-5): DGGITQSPKYLFRKEGQNVTLSCEQNLNHDAMYWYRQDPGQGLRLIYYSQIVNDFQKGDIAEGYSVSREKKESFPLTVTSAQKNPTAFYLCASSRSSTGRNQPQHFGDGTRLSIL.

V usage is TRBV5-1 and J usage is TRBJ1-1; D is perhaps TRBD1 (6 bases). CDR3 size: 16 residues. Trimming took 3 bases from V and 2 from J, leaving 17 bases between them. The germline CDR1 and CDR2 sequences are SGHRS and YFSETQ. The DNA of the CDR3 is TGCGCCAGCAGCTGGTCTTCTACAGGGTTAAACACTGAAGCTTTCTTT. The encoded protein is CASSWSSTGLNTEAFF.

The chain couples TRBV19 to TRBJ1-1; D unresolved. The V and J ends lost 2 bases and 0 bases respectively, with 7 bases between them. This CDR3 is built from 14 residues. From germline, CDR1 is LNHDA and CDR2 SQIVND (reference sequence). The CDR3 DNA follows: TGTGCCAGTAGTATAAACAGAGTGAACACTGAAGCTTTCTTT. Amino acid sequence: CASSINRVNTEAFF.

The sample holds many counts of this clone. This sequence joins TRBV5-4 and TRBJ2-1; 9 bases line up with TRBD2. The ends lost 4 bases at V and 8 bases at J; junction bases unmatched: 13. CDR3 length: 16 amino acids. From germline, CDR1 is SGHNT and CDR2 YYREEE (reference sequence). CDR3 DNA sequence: TGTGCCAGCAGCCCCCGAGTAGCGGGGGTTGGCGATGAGCAGTTCTTC. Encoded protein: CASSPRVAGVGDEQFF.

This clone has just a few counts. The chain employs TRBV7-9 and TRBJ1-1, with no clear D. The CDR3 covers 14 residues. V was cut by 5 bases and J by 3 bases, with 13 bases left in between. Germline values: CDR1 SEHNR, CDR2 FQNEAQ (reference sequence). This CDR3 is CASSPPRVYTEAFF. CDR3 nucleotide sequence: TGTGCCAGCAGCCCCCCCCGGGTTTACACTGAAGCTTTCTTT.

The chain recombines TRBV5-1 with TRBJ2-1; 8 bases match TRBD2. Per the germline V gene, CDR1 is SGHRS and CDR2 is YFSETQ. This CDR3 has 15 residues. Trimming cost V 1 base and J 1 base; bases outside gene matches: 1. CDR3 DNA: TGCGCCAGCAGCTTGACTAGCGGTTCCTACAATGAGCAGTTCTTC. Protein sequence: CASSLTSGSYNEQFF. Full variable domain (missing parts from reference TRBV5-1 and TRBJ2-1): KAGVTQTPRYLIKTRGQQVTLSCSPISGHRSVSWYQQTPGQGLQFLFEYFSETQRNKGNFPGRFSGRQFSNSRSEMNVSTLELGDSALYLCASSLTSGSYNEQFFGPGTRLTVL.

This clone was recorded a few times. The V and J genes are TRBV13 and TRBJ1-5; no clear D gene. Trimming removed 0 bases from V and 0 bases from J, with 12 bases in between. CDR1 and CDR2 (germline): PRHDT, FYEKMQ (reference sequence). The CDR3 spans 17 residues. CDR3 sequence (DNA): TGTGCCAGCAGCTTAGGCCCTTATCCTAATAGCAATCAGCCCCAGCATTTT. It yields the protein CASSLGPYPNSNQPQHF.

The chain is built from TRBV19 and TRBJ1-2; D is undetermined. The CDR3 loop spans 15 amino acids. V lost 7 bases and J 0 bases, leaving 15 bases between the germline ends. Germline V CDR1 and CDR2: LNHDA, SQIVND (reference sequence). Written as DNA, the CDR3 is TGTGCCAGTACCTCTGAGGGATTAGCTAACTATGGCTACACCTTC. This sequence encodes CASTSEGLANYGYTF.

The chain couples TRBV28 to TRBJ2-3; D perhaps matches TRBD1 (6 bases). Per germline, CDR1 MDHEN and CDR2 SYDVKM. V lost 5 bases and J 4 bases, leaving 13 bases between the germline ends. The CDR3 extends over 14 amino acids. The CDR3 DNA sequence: TGTGCCAGCAGTCCCGGACAGCTTTCAGATACGCAGTATTTT. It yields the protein CASSPGQLSDTQYF.

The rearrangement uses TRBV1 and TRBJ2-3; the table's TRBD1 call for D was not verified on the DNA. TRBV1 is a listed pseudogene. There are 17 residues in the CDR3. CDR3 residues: CTSSQDPDRGKADTQYF. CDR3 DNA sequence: TGCACCAGCAGCCAAGATCCGGACAGAGGCAAGGCAGATACGCAGTATTTT.

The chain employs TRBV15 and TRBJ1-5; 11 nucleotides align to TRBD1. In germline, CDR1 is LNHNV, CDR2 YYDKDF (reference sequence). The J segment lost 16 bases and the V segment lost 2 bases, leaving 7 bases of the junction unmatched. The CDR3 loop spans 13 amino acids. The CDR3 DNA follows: TGTGCCACCAGCAGACTTTGGGGACAGGGGGTACATTTT. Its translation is CATSRLWGQGVHF.

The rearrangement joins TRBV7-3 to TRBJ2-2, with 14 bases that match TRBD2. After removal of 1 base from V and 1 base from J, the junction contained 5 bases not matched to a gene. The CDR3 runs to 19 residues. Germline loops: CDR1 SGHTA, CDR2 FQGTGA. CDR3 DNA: TGTGCCAGCAGCTTAAGGGGACTAGCGGGAGTAGGGAACACCGGGGAGCTGTTTTTT. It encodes CASSLRGLAGVGNTGELFF.

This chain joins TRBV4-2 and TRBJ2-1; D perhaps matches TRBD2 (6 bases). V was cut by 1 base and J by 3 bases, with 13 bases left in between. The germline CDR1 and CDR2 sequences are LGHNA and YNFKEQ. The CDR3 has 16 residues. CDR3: CASSQAGGEGYNEQFF. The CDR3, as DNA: TGTGCCAGCAGCCAAGCCGGGGGTGAGGGCTACAATGAGCAGTTCTTC.

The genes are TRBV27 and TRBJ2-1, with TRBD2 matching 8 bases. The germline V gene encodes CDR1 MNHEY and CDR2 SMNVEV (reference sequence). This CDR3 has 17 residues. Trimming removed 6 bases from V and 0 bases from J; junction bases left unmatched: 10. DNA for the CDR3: TGTGCCAGCAGAGCTATAGCGGGGAAAAGCTCCTACAATGAGCAGTTCTTC. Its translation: CASRAIAGKSSYNEQFF.

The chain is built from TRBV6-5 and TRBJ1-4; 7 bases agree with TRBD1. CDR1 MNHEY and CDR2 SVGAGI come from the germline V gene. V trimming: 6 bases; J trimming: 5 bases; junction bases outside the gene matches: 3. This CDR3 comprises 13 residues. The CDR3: CASSQDRNEKLFF. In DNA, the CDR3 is TGTGCCAGCAGCCAGGACAGGAATGAAAAACTGTTTTTT.

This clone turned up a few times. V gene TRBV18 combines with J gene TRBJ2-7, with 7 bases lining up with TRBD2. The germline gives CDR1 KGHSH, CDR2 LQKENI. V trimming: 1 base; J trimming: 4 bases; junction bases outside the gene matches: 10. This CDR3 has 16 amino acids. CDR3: CASSPQTGGSGYEQYF. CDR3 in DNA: TGTGCCAGCTCACCACAGACCGGGGGGTCGGGTTACGAGCAGTACTTC. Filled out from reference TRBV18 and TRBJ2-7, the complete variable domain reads NAGVMQNPRHLVRRRGQEARLRCSPMKGHSHVYWYRQLPEEGLKFMVYLQKENIIDESGMPKERFSAEFPKEGPSILRIQQVVRGDSAAYFCASSPQTGGSGYEQYFGPGTRLTVT.